This T cell receptor (beta chain) was recovered during a study of CD8+CD57+ T cells in acquired aplastic anemia. Those patients picked for sequencing had displayed CD8+CD57+ cell expansion on flow cytometry. All participating patients were living with severe acquired aplastic anemia. All patients were therapy-naive when blood was sampled. The template for TCR beta VDJ and CDR3 sequence profiling was genomic DNA. MiXCR, run by TCRdb on the reads, gives a single entry per CDR3 protein. The table has roughly 170,000 distinct CDR3 sequences, roughly 50% seen once; the top ten hold roughly 13%. The germline V gene encodes CDR1 SGHRS and CDR2 YFSETQ. The CDR3 loop spans 16 amino acids. The junction had 4 bases not matched to a gene; V was cut back by 0 bases and J by 1 base.

What was sequenced was sorted CD4+, CD8+, or CD8+CD57+ T cells (not recorded which) from PBMCs. The clonotype comes from a human donor with aplastic anemia. The chain joins TRBV5-1 to TRBJ2-3; 8 nucleotides align to TRBD2. CDR3 sequence: CASSLGPAGGTDTQYF. In DNA form, the CDR3 reads TGCGCCAGCAGCTTGGGGCCAGCGGGGGGCACAGATACGCAGTATTTT.